The clone carrying this T cell receptor beta chain has just a few counts. Its target is not known. TCRB transcripts that were expressed got sequenced, as all of the isolated RNA had been reverse transcribed. Clones were sequenced by immunoSEQ multiplex PCR, and TCRdb holds only the in-frame ones, with some missing. The table lists some 190,000 clones, around 7.8% of them singletons. The CDR3 totals 17 residues. Germline loops: CDR1 SEHNR, CDR2 FQNEAQ (reference sequence). This specimen comes from a study of beta chain features in type 1 diabetes. As for the study in general: When patients were set against healthy donors, age, gender and cell yields were similar. Study-wide findings and caveats: For type 1 diabetes patients, VDJ junctions showed fewer insertions and more deletions. Within each of all four CD4+ subsets, Type 1 diabetes patients had TCRB CDR3s that were moderately but significantly shorter.

This TCR was sampled from a woman aged 40 to 49 with type 1 diabetes. The V gene is TRBV7-9, the J gene TRBJ2-6; the D gene is possibly TRBD2 (6 bases). The sequenced sample was central memory CD4+ T cells from blood. The CDR3 loop reads CGGQAGLLASGANVLTF. The CDR3 DNA reads TGTGGCGGTCAGGCAGGGCTACTAGCATCTGGGGCCAACGTCCTGACTTTC.